What follows is one T cell receptor beta chain and its context. Its antigen is as yet unknown. Germline V CDR1 and CDR2: SGHVS, FQNEAQ. V lost 5 bases, J lost 6 bases, and 20 bases stayed unmatched. This CDR3 has 18 amino acids. The entry originates in a study of response to subunit inactivated influenza vaccine. One entry per CDR3 protein, called by TCRdb with MiXCR from the RT-PCR reads. The sample records hundreds of thousands of distinct CDR3 sequences, about 10% being singletons. Findings and caveats of the study: Every seasonal influenza vaccination brings in few new T cells, the authors suggested.

This TCR was recovered from a man aged 45-60 years who received an inactivated influenza vaccine. The source was PBMCs from blood, collected on the day of vaccination. The rearrangement uses TRBV7-8 and TRBJ1-1; TRBD1 matches 8 bases. CDR3: CASSLLGQGQALAAEAFF. CDR3 coding DNA: TGTGCCAGCAGCCTACTCGGACAGGGCCAGGCCCTCGCTGCTGAAGCTTTCTTT.